These T cell receptor beta chains were read from a single sample in a study of human T cells and chemical hapten exposure. TCRdb reprocessed the reads via MiXCR and lists one record per CDR3 protein. The sample holds more than 100,000 distinct CDR3 sequences, about 8.9% seen once. Sequenced input: whole blood. Receptor source: a human donor in good health. Some clones in this sample may be carry-over from other donors' samples. Both conserved end residues are part of each CDR3. The D gene is left open where the match is weak. The size of a clone is reported for some rows only, either as once, few or many, or as a class for expanded clones.

CDR3nt: TGCGCCAGCAGCCAGGGTAACGAGCAGTACTTC
CDR3aa: CASSQGNEQYF
v_gene: TRBV10-1
d_gene: -
j_gene: TRBJ2-7
len: 11
abundance: -

CDR3nt: TGTGCCAGCAGACCGGACAGTTTCAATCAGCCCCAGCATTTT
CDR3aa: CASRPDSFNQPQHF
v_gene: TRBV28
d_gene: -
j_gene: TRBJ1-5
len: 14
abundance: -

CDR3nt: TGCAGTGCTGGACGAGGGCAGACCCTCTATGGCTACACCTTC
CDR3aa: CSAGRGQTLYGYTF
v_gene: TRBV20-1
d_gene: -
j_gene: TRBJ1-2
len: 14
abundance: many

CDR3nt: TGCAGTGCTAGAGCCCGTCGCGGGACAGGGTTCGACGAGCAGTACTTC
CDR3aa: CSARARRGTGFDEQYF
v_gene: TRBV20-1
d_gene: TRBD1
j_gene: TRBJ2-7
len: 16
abundance: many

CDR3nt: TGTGCCAGTAGTACTATCGGGACTAGAACAGATACGCAGTATTTT
CDR3aa: CASSTIGTRTDTQYF
v_gene: TRBV19
d_gene: TRBD2
j_gene: TRBJ2-3
len: 15
abundance: -

CDR3nt: TGCGCCAGCAGTGAGTCGGGCAGGGAGACCCAGTACTTC
CDR3aa: CASSESGRETQYF
v_gene: TRBV10-2
d_gene: -
j_gene: TRBJ2-5
len: 13
abundance: many

CDR3nt: TGTGCCAGCAGTTACGGGTCCCCCATTGGAGCTTTCTTT
CDR3aa: CASSYGSPIGAFF
v_gene: TRBV6-5
d_gene: -
j_gene: TRBJ1-1
len: 13
abundance: many

CDR3nt: TGTGCCAGCAGTTTACAAATACAGGGTTTCACCTACGAGCAGTACTTC
CDR3aa: CASSLQIQGFTYEQYF
v_gene: TRBV12-3/TRBV12-4
d_gene: -
j_gene: TRBJ2-7
len: 16
abundance: -

CDR3nt: TGTGCCAGCAGGAAACAGGGCTACAGGGGAAACACCATATATTTT
CDR3aa: CASRKQGYRGNTIYF
v_gene: TRBV27
d_gene: -
j_gene: TRBJ1-3
len: 15
abundance: few

CDR3nt: TGTGCCAGCAGTTTTAGCCAGGGTGAACATGGGATCGGCTACACCTTC
CDR3aa: CASSFSQGEHGIGYTF
v_gene: TRBV12-3/TRBV12-4
d_gene: -
j_gene: TRBJ1-2
len: 16
abundance: many

CDR3nt: TGCAGTGCTAGAGATGAGGCTACTAGCTGGGGAGATACGCAGTATTTT
CDR3aa: CSARDEATSWGDTQYF
v_gene: TRBV20-1
d_gene: -
j_gene: TRBJ2-3
len: 16
abundance: many

CDR3nt: TGCGCCAGCATCGACGGGAGCACCTCCGAGCAGTACTTC
CDR3aa: CASIDGSTSEQYF
v_gene: TRBV5-1
d_gene: -
j_gene: TRBJ2-7
len: 13
abundance: -

CDR3nt: TGTGCCAGCAGCTTATCCCCAACAGGCTACACCTTC
CDR3aa: CASSLSPTGYTF
v_gene: TRBV7-2
d_gene: -
j_gene: TRBJ1-2
len: 12
abundance: many

CDR3nt: TGCAGTGCTAGGGGGGAAACCGGGACAGGTCGGAGGAACACTGAAGCTTTCTTT
CDR3aa: CSARGETGTGRRNTEAFF
v_gene: TRBV20-1
d_gene: TRBD1
j_gene: TRBJ1-1
len: 18
abundance: many

CDR3nt: TGTGCCACCAGCAGAGAGGGAGACGGAAACACCATATATTTT
CDR3aa: CATSREGDGNTIYF
v_gene: TRBV15
d_gene: -
j_gene: TRBJ1-3
len: 14
abundance: -

CDR3nt: TGTGCCAGCAGCTCAAGTCCGCGGGGGAGCACAGATACGCAGTATTTT
CDR3aa: CASSSSPRGSTDTQYF
v_gene: TRBV5-6
d_gene: TRBD2
j_gene: TRBJ2-3
len: 16
abundance: -

CDR3nt: TGCGCCAGCAGTGAACCTCACAGGGGTGAGACCCAGTACTTC
CDR3aa: CASSEPHRGETQYF
v_gene: TRBV10-2
d_gene: TRBD1
j_gene: TRBJ2-5
len: 14
abundance: few

CDR3nt: TGTGCCAGCAGTCCCCCAGTACACGGGACTGAAGCTTTCTTT
CDR3aa: CASSPPVHGTEAFF
v_gene: TRBV6-2/TRBV6-3
d_gene: -
j_gene: TRBJ1-1
len: 14
abundance: few

CDR3nt: TGTGCCAGCAGTCCCCGGACAGCCACCTACGAGCAGTACTTC
CDR3aa: CASSPRTATYEQYF
v_gene: TRBV27
d_gene: -
j_gene: TRBJ2-7
len: 14
abundance: few

CDR3nt: TGCAGCGTTGATGTCAGGGGCAACGAGCAGTACTTC
CDR3aa: CSVDVRGNEQYF
v_gene: TRBV29-1
d_gene: -
j_gene: TRBJ2-7
len: 12
abundance: -

CDR3nt: TGTGCCAGTGAAGGCCAGGAGGACTACGAGCAGTACTTC
CDR3aa: CASEGQEDYEQYF
v_gene: TRBV19
d_gene: -
j_gene: TRBJ2-7
len: 13
abundance: -

CDR3nt: TGCGCCAGCAGCTTGGGCCAGGGGGCATTGGAGACCCAGTACTTC
CDR3aa: CASSLGQGALETQYF
v_gene: TRBV5-1
d_gene: TRBD1
j_gene: TRBJ2-5
len: 15
abundance: -

CDR3nt: TGTGCCAGCAGCTTAGCGCTCATCGAGGAGAACACTGAAGCTTTCTTT
CDR3aa: CASSLALIEENTEAFF
v_gene: TRBV7-2
d_gene: -
j_gene: TRBJ1-1
len: 16
abundance: -

CDR3nt: TGTGCCAGCAGCCAAGGACAGGGGGCGGGAGGTGGCTACACCTTC
CDR3aa: CASSQGQGAGGGYTF
v_gene: TRBV3-1
d_gene: TRBD1
j_gene: TRBJ1-2
len: 15
abundance: -

CDR3nt: TGTGCCACCAGCAGAGATCAGGGAGGCGAGCAGTTCTTC
CDR3aa: CATSRDQGGEQFF
v_gene: TRBV15
d_gene: -
j_gene: TRBJ2-1
len: 13
abundance: once

CDR3nt: TGCAGCGTTGGGGGAGGACAGGGGGACTCTGGGGCCAACGTCCTGACTTTC
CDR3aa: CSVGGGQGDSGANVLTF
v_gene: TRBV29-1
d_gene: TRBD1
j_gene: TRBJ2-6
len: 17
abundance: many

CDR3nt: TGTGCCAGCAGCCCCGGGACAGGGATTTTGAACACTGAAGCTTTCTTT
CDR3aa: CASSPGTGILNTEAFF
v_gene: TRBV27
d_gene: TRBD1
j_gene: TRBJ1-1
len: 16
abundance: many

CDR3nt: TGTGCCAGCAGCTCGGGACAGGGATATGGCTACACCTTC
CDR3aa: CASSSGQGYGYTF
v_gene: TRBV7-3
d_gene: TRBD1
j_gene: TRBJ1-2
len: 13
abundance: -

CDR3nt: TGCGCCAGCAGCTCCGACGGTTTAAGGGATGAAAAACTGTTTTTT
CDR3aa: CASSSDGLRDEKLFF
v_gene: TRBV5-1
d_gene: -
j_gene: TRBJ1-4
len: 15
abundance: many

CDR3nt: TGTGCCAGCAGCTTGAAAGCGAGGGACACTGAAGCTTTCTTT
CDR3aa: CASSLKARDTEAFF
v_gene: TRBV5-6
d_gene: -
j_gene: TRBJ1-1
len: 14
abundance: -

CDR3nt: TGTGCCAGCAGTTCGGGACGTTACAATGAGCAGTTCTTC
CDR3aa: CASSSGRYNEQFF
v_gene: TRBV12-3/TRBV12-4
d_gene: -
j_gene: TRBJ2-1
len: 13
abundance: many

CDR3nt: TGTGCCAGCAGCCGTAGCATTCCGGGACTAGCGGGAGGGTCGGATACGCAGTATTTT
CDR3aa: CASSRSIPGLAGGSDTQYF
v_gene: TRBV7-2
d_gene: TRBD2
j_gene: TRBJ2-3
len: 19
abundance: many

CDR3nt: TGCAGTGCTAGCGACTCCGGGCAGTCCCTGAATCAGCCCCAGCATTTT
CDR3aa: CSASDSGQSLNQPQHF
v_gene: TRBV20-1
d_gene: -
j_gene: TRBJ1-5
len: 16
abundance: -

CDR3nt: TGTGCCAGCAGTTACAAGGGAGCTTACTCCTACAATGAGCAGTTCTTC
CDR3aa: CASSYKGAYSYNEQFF
v_gene: TRBV7-2
d_gene: -
j_gene: TRBJ2-1
len: 16
abundance: few

CDR3nt: TGTGCCAGCAGCGTAAGCAGGGGGGGTGAGCAGTTCTTC
CDR3aa: CASSVSRGGEQFF
v_gene: TRBV7-8
d_gene: -
j_gene: TRBJ2-1
len: 13
abundance: -

CDR3nt: TGTGCTAGTGGTTTGGAGGATGGGGGTTCTGGTCAGCCCCAGCATTTT
CDR3aa: CASGLEDGGSGQPQHF
v_gene: TRBV12-5
d_gene: -
j_gene: TRBJ1-5
len: 16
abundance: -

CDR3nt: TGTGCCAGCAGCCCTCCGGGCCTTAACCAGGACGAGCAGTACTTC
CDR3aa: CASSPPGLNQDEQYF
v_gene: TRBV11-2
d_gene: -
j_gene: TRBJ2-7
len: 15
abundance: few

CDR3nt: TGTGCCAGCAGTCGTTTAGCGGGGGGCTACGGGGGTGAGCAGTTCTTC
CDR3aa: CASSRLAGGYGGEQFF
v_gene: TRBV7-2
d_gene: TRBD2
j_gene: TRBJ2-1
len: 16
abundance: few

CDR3nt: TGTGCCAGCAGTTCTACAGGGGGCTATGGCAATCAGCCCCAGCATTTT
CDR3aa: CASSSTGGYGNQPQHF
v_gene: TRBV6-1
d_gene: TRBD1
j_gene: TRBJ1-5
len: 16
abundance: few

CDR3nt: TGTGCCAGCAGCCGCCGGCGACGGACAGGGAACTATGGCTACACCTTC
CDR3aa: CASSRRRRTGNYGYTF
v_gene: TRBV14
d_gene: TRBD1
j_gene: TRBJ1-2
len: 16
abundance: -

CDR3nt: TGCGCCAGCAGCTTGGACCTAGCGGGAGGAAGCACAGATACGCAGTATTTT
CDR3aa: CASSLDLAGGSTDTQYF
v_gene: TRBV5-1
d_gene: TRBD2
j_gene: TRBJ2-3
len: 17
abundance: many